Listed below are T cell receptor beta chains from one sample, sequenced in a study of early T cells in non-severe SARS-CoV-2 infection. MiXCR was run by TCRdb on the 5' RACE reads, yielding one entry per CDR3 protein. The data contain about 76,000 distinct CDR3 sequences, 11% of them singletons. The material sequenced was whole blood. The receptors here all came from an adult who was a healthcare worker with PCR-confirmed SARS-CoV-2 infection or an uninfected control (not recorded which). CDR3s include the opening cysteine and the closing phenylalanine or tryptophan. A D gene is named only where the DNA matches it firmly. Size is stated for part of the rows, as once, few or many counts, or as a class when the clone is expanded.

clone size: many; V gene: TRBV25-1; J gene: TRBJ2-5; D gene: NA; CDR3 DNA: TGTGCCAGCAGTGAATCGGCATTTCAAGAGACCCAGTACTTC; CDR3 protein: CASSESAFQETQYF
clone size: NA; V gene: TRBV20-1; J gene: TRBJ2-5; D gene: TRBD1; CDR3 DNA: TGCAGTGCTAGAGGGGAGACAGGGCTAGAGACCCAGTACTTC; CDR3 protein: CSARGETGLETQYF
clone size: NA; V gene: TRBV3-1; J gene: TRBJ2-3; D gene: NA; CDR3 DNA: TGTGCCAGCAGCCAGCCCCAGACTGGCACAGATACGCAGTATTTT; CDR3 protein: CASSQPQTGTDTQYF
clone size: NA; V gene: TRBV7-2; J gene: TRBJ2-3; D gene: TRBD1; CDR3 DNA: TGTGCCAGCAGCTTGCGACAGGGGCTAGATACGCAGTATTTT; CDR3 protein: CASSLRQGLDTQYF
clone size: few; V gene: TRBV7-6; J gene: TRBJ1-4; D gene: NA; CDR3 DNA: TGTGCCAGCAGTTCAGACTTAGGACGGGAAAAACTGTTTTTT; CDR3 protein: CASSSDLGREKLFF
clone size: NA; V gene: TRBV6-5; J gene: TRBJ2-3; D gene: NA; CDR3 DNA: TGTGCCAGCAGTTCCCAGGGGGATACGCAGTATTTT; CDR3 protein: CASSSQGDTQYF
clone size: NA; V gene: TRBV11-3; J gene: TRBJ2-7; D gene: TRBD1; CDR3 DNA: TGTGCCAGCAGCTTAGGGGGACAGACCTACGAGCAGTACTTC; CDR3 protein: CASSLGGQTYEQYF
clone size: few; V gene: TRBV6-5; J gene: TRBJ1-6; D gene: NA; CDR3 DNA: TGTGCCAGCAGCGTCGGGGAGCTCTGGAGTTCACCCCTCCACTTT; CDR3 protein: CASSVGELWSSPLHF
clone size: many; V gene: TRBV12-3/TRBV12-4; J gene: TRBJ1-6; D gene: NA; CDR3 DNA: TGTGCCAGCAGTTTAGACCGAGATTCACCCCTCCACTTT; CDR3 protein: CASSLDRDSPLHF
clone size: NA; V gene: TRBV20-1; J gene: TRBJ1-4; D gene: NA; CDR3 DNA: TGCAGTGCTAGTTTCAGTTACAGTGGGGAAAAACTGTTTTTT; CDR3 protein: CSASFSYSGEKLFF
clone size: many; V gene: TRBV20-1; J gene: TRBJ2-3; D gene: NA; CDR3 DNA: TGCAGTGCTGGAGAAACGTGGGGAGATACGCAGTATTTT; CDR3 protein: CSAGETWGDTQYF
clone size: many; V gene: TRBV4-3; J gene: TRBJ2-1; D gene: NA; CDR3 DNA: TGCGCCAGCAGCCAAATGGACACGACCGTCCACAATGAGCAGTTCTTC; CDR3 protein: CASSQMDTTVHNEQFF
clone size: many; V gene: TRBV6-6; J gene: TRBJ1-1; D gene: TRBD1; CDR3 DNA: TGTGCCAGCAGCCGACAGGGGAACACTGAAGCTTTCTTT; CDR3 protein: CASSRQGNTEAFF
clone size: many; V gene: TRBV6-1; J gene: TRBJ2-3; D gene: NA; CDR3 DNA: TGTGCCAGCAGTGTGGGGACCGATCTGTATTTT; CDR3 protein: CASSVGTDLYF
clone size: many; V gene: TRBV11-2; J gene: TRBJ2-3; D gene: TRBD1; CDR3 DNA: TGTGCCAGCAGCCGACCGACAGGGGTAGATACGCAGTATTTT; CDR3 protein: CASSRPTGVDTQYF
clone size: many; V gene: TRBV6-4; J gene: TRBJ2-1; D gene: TRBD1; CDR3 DNA: TGTGCCAGCAGTCCGGGACAGGGGGCCTACAATGAGCAGTTCTTC; CDR3 protein: CASSPGQGAYNEQFF
clone size: NA; V gene: TRBV29-1; J gene: TRBJ2-5; D gene: NA; CDR3 DNA: TGCAGTTCGGGGGCTGGGGAGACCCAGTACTTC; CDR3 protein: CSSGAGETQYF
clone size: NA; V gene: TRBV18; J gene: TRBJ1-3; D gene: NA; CDR3 DNA: TGTGCCAGCTCACCCGGGAGCAGTTCGGGAAACACCATATATTTT; CDR3 protein: CASSPGSSSGNTIYF
clone size: NA; V gene: TRBV24-1; J gene: TRBJ2-1; D gene: NA; CDR3 DNA: TGTGCCACCAGTGATTTGCTGTCCAGGTCCTCGGACAATGAGCAGTTCTTC; CDR3 protein: CATSDLLSRSSDNEQFF
clone size: many; V gene: TRBV27; J gene: TRBJ1-1; D gene: TRBD1; CDR3 DNA: TGTGCCAGCAGTCACGGGACAGGGCGGAACACTGAAGCTTTCTTT; CDR3 protein: CASSHGTGRNTEAFF
clone size: many; V gene: TRBV12-3/TRBV12-4; J gene: TRBJ1-2; D gene: NA; CDR3 DNA: TGTGCCAGCAGTTTAAGGGTCAGGGACAATGGCTACACCTTC; CDR3 protein: CASSLRVRDNGYTF
clone size: many; V gene: TRBV29-1; J gene: TRBJ2-3; D gene: NA; CDR3 DNA: TGCAGCGTGTTGGCGAGGGTAGATACGCAGTATTTT; CDR3 protein: CSVLARVDTQYF
clone size: few; V gene: TRBV6-5; J gene: TRBJ2-1; D gene: TRBD2; CDR3 DNA: TGTGCCAGCAGTTTCGATAGCGGGGTAAGCTCCTACAATGAGCAGTTCTTC; CDR3 protein: CASSFDSGVSSYNEQFF
clone size: many; V gene: TRBV3-1; J gene: TRBJ2-1; D gene: TRBD1; CDR3 DNA: TGTGCCAGCAGCCAACGACAGGGTATTCTCAATGAGCAGTTCTTC; CDR3 protein: CASSQRQGILNEQFF
clone size: few; V gene: TRBV9; J gene: TRBJ2-7; D gene: TRBD1; CDR3 DNA: TGTGCCAGCAGCGTAGGAGGGACAGGTGCCTACGAGCAGTACTTC; CDR3 protein: CASSVGGTGAYEQYF
clone size: NA; V gene: TRBV4-1; J gene: TRBJ1-5; D gene: TRBD1; CDR3 DNA: TGCGCCAGCAGCCACCCGACAGGGGTTTATAGCAATCAGCCCCAGCATTTT; CDR3 protein: CASSHPTGVYSNQPQHF
clone size: many; V gene: TRBV4-3; J gene: TRBJ2-1; D gene: TRBD2; CDR3 DNA: TGCGCCAGCAGCCAAGATGCGGGGGGCGATTACAATGAGCAGTTCTTC; CDR3 protein: CASSQDAGGDYNEQFF
clone size: few; V gene: TRBV20-1; J gene: TRBJ2-5; D gene: NA; CDR3 DNA: TGCAGTGCTAGAGGATCTAACCAAGAGACCCAGTACTTC; CDR3 protein: CSARGSNQETQYF
clone size: NA; V gene: TRBV7-9; J gene: TRBJ1-1; D gene: NA; CDR3 DNA: TGTGCCAGCAGCTTAGAAGCCACAGGGTACACTGAAGCTTTCTTT; CDR3 protein: CASSLEATGYTEAFF
clone size: many; V gene: TRBV7-2; J gene: TRBJ2-2; D gene: NA; CDR3 DNA: TGTGCCAGCAGCTCTAGGACATCCGGGGAGCTGTTTTTT; CDR3 protein: CASSSRTSGELFF